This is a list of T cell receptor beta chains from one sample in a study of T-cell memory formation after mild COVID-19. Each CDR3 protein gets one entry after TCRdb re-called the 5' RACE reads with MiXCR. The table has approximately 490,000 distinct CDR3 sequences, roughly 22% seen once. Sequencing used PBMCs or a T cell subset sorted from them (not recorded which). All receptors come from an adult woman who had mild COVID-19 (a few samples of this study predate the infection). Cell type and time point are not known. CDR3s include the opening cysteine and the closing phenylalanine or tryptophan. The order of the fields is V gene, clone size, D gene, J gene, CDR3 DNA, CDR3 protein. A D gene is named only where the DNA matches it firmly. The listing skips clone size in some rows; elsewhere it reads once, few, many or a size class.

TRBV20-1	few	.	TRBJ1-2	TGCAGTGTGGAGAAGGAATCGACGAGTGGCTACACCTTC	CSVEKESTSGYTF
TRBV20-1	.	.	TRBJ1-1	TGCAGTGCTAGACGTCGGGGGTACCAGAACACTGAAGCTTTCTTT	CSARRRGYQNTEAFF
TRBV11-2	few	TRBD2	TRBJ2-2	TGTGCCAGCAGCTCGGGACTAGCGGGGGGGCCGCACGGGGAGCTGTTTTTT	CASSSGLAGGPHGELFF
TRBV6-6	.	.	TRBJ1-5	TGTGCCAGCAGTTACGCCAATCAGCCCCAGCATTTT	CASSYANQPQHF
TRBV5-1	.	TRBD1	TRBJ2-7	TGCGCCAGCAGCTTCGAGGGGGCTTCGGGTGAGCAGTACTTC	CASSFEGASGEQYF
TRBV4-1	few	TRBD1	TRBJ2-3	TGCGCCAGCAGCACTCAGGCAGGCAGGGGGCGCCTGGATACGCAGTATTTT	CASSTQAGRGRLDTQYF
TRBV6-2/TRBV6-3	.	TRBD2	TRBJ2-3	TGTGCCAGCAGTGGACTAGTCCTCACAGATACGCAGTATTTT	CASSGLVLTDTQYF
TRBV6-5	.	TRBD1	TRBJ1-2	TGTGCCAGCAGGCCCATGGGACAGGGAGAGTACACCTTC	CASRPMGQGEYTF
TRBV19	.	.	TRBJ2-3	TGTGCCAGTAGTCCCGAGCCGATAGCGGGGACAGTAGATACGCAGTATTTT	CASSPEPIAGTVDTQYF
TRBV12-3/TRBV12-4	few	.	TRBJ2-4	TGTGCCAGCAGCCGAGGACAGTGGGACATTCAGTACTTC	CASSRGQWDIQYF
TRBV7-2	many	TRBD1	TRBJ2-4	TGTGCCAGCAGCCCCCAAACGGGCAGGGGGCGCCAAAACATTCAGTACTTC	CASSPQTGRGRQNIQYF
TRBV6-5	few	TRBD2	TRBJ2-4	TGTGCCAGCACCGGGGGGGCCAAAAACATTCAGTACTTC	CASTGGAKNIQYF
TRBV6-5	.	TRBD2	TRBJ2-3	TGTGCCAGCAGTTATACGGGGGGGGGCACAGATACGCAGTATTTT	CASSYTGGGTDTQYF
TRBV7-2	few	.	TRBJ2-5	TGTGCCAGCAGCACCGGGGCAGCAGCGACCCAGTACTTC	CASSTGAAATQYF
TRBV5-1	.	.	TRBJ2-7	TGCGCCAGCAGCTTGGCCCTCAGGACTCCCGAGCAGTACTTC	CASSLALRTPEQYF
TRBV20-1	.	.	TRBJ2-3	TGCAGTGGGGAGGACAGGAGCACAGATACGCAGTATTTT	CSGEDRSTDTQYF
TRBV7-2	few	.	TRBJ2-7	TGTGCCAGCAGCTTGGTGTGGGCTCCCCGGGAGCAGTACTTC	CASSLVWAPREQYF
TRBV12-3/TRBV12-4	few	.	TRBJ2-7	TGTGCCAGCAGTTTCCTCGAGGGGCGGGAGCAGTACTTC	CASSFLEGREQYF
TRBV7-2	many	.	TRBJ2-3	TGTGCCAGCAGCTTAGTCGGACTACCCTTAGATACGCAGTATTTT	CASSLVGLPLDTQYF
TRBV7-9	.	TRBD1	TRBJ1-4	TGTGCCAGCAGACAGGGGGGTAATGAAAAACTGTTTTTT	CASRQGGNEKLFF
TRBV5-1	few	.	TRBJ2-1	TGCGCCAGCAGGAGGGGGGAGGCCTACAATGAGCAGTTCTTC	CASRRGEAYNEQFF
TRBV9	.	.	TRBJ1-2	TGTGCCAGCAGCACCCCGGACAGCTATGGCTACACCTTC	CASSTPDSYGYTF
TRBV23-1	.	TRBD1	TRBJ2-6	TGCGCCAGCAGTCAATCCGGACAGGCGAACGTCCTGACTTTC	CASSQSGQANVLTF
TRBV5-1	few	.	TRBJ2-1	TGCGCCAGCAGCTTTGCAGGGGACAAAAACAATGAGCAGTTCTTC	CASSFAGDKNNEQFF
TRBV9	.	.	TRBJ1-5	TGTGCCAGCAGCTCTGGGGGCGGGAGCAATCAGCCCCAGCATTTT	CASSSGGGSNQPQHF
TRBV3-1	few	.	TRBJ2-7	TGTGCCAGCAGCCAAGGCGGGGTCAGCTCCTACGAGCAGTACTTC	CASSQGGVSSYEQYF
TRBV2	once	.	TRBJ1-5	TGTGCCAGCAGAGAGAGATCTCTACAGCCCCAGCATTTT	CASRERSLQPQHF
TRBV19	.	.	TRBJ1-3	TGTGCCACCCATCGGGGGAGCTCTGGAAACACCATATATTTT	CATHRGSSGNTIYF
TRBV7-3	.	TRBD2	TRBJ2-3	TGTGCCAGCAGCTTAGTTGCGGGGGGCGCGTTAAATACGCAGTATTTT	CASSLVAGGALNTQYF
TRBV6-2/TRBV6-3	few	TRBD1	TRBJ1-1	TGTGCCAGCAGACCTTTGACAGGGTCGGAAGCTTTCTTT	CASRPLTGSEAFF
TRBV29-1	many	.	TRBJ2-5	TGCAGCGTTTACAGGGGAGGGGACCAAGAGACCCAGTACTTC	CSVYRGGDQETQYF
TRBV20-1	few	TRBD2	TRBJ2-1	TGCAGTGCCAGAATAGGCCTAGCGGGAGTCAATGAGCAGTTCTTC	CSARIGLAGVNEQFF
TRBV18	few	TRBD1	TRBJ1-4	TGTGCCAGCTCACCGTCCCAGGGGGGGCCAACTAATGAAAAACTGTTTTTT	CASSPSQGGPTNEKLFF
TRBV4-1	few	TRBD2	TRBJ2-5	TGCGCCAGCAGCCAAGGACTAGCGTGGGGGACGCCCCAGTACTTC	CASSQGLAWGTPQYF
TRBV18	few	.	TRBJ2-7	TGTGCCAGCTCACCAGCGGGAACAGGGCCCACCCAGTACTTC	CASSPAGTGPTQYF
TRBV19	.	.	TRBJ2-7	TGTGCCAGTAGTATTGTCGCGACCGGGACCTACGAGCAGTACTTC	CASSIVATGTYEQYF
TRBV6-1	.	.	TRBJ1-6	TGTGCCAGCAGTGAAGCGTGGCCAGGGCGTTCCTATAATTCACCCCTCCACTTT	CASSEAWPGRSYNSPLHF
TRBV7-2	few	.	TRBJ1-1	TGTGCCAGCAGCCAACGGAACACTGAAGCTTTCTTT	CASSQRNTEAFF
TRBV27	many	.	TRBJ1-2	TGTGCCAGCAGGGGCCTCGGGGATAGCTATGGCTACACCTTC	CASRGLGDSYGYTF
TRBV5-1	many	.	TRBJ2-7	TGCGCCATCCACAAAGAGCGGGCAGTGGCCTACGAGCAGTACTTC	CAIHKERAVAYEQYF
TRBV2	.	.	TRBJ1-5	TGTGCCAGCAGTCCCTCCACGCTGCGGCCCCAGCATTTT	CASSPSTLRPQHF
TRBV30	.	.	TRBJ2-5	TGTGCCTGGAGTCAGCTACAAGAGACCCAGTACTTC	CAWSQLQETQYF
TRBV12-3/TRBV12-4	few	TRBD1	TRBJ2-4	TGTGCCAGCAGCCCGACAGGGCCTCAAAACATTCAGTACTTC	CASSPTGPQNIQYF
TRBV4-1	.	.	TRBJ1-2	TGCGCCAGCAGCCAAGATATAGTAGGGTCGTATGGCTACACCTTC	CASSQDIVGSYGYTF
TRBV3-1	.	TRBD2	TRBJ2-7	TGTGCCAGCAGCCATAGCGGGGGGGCCTTTGGAGTGGACGAGCAGTACTTC	CASSHSGGAFGVDEQYF
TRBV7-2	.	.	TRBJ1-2	TGTGCCAGCAGCTTATTGGGACATGGCTACACCTTC	CASSLLGHGYTF
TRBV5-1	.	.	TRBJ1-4	TGCGCCAGCAGCTTATCCGCCCCTGGGACTAATGAAAAACTGTTTTTT	CASSLSAPGTNEKLFF
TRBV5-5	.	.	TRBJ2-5	TGTGCCACCAGCCAGGAGGGGTACCAAGAGACCCAGTACTTC	CATSQEGYQETQYF
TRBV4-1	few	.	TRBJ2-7	TGCGCCAGCAGCCAACCGGGGGCCTTTAACGAGCAGTACTTC	CASSQPGAFNEQYF
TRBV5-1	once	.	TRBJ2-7	TGCGCCAGCCGTAGGACAGAGACCGAGCAGTACTTC	CASRRTETEQYF
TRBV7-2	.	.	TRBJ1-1	TGTGCCAGCAGCTCCTCAGGGCCTGAAGCTTTCTTT	CASSSSGPEAFF